This T cell receptor beta chain was observed in a study of blood T cell repertoires in COVID-19. About the research overall: Samples representing acute and convalescent COVID-19 were sourced from the United States, Italy and Spain. PBMCs, B-cell-depleted T cells, or T cells were the source of the cDNA or gDNA that made up the material.

Authors' data handling: Estimation of nucleated cell counts was performed using reference gene primer amplification. TCRdb's copy holds only in-frame clones and misses some; the assay was immunoSEQ multiplex PCR. V, J and clone size derive from that table, while D and trimming were established from the DNA sequence. The sample yields just under 20,000 clones, roughly 81% seen once. Sequenced sample: peripheral blood. The receptor comes from a human donor with active COVID-19. The donor label of this sample is uncertain.

The CDR3 DNA reads TGTGCCAGCAGCTTACCGCCGGGATTTGAAGCTTTCTTT. It is translated as CASSLPPGFEAFF. V gene TRBV7-8 combines with J gene TRBJ1-1; D is uncertain. CDR1 is SGHVS and CDR2 is FQNEAQ in the germline V gene. This CDR3 is built from 13 residues. V was trimmed by 2 bases and J by 7 bases, leaving 11 bases between them.